This T cell receptor beta chain was retrieved from a study of CD8 T cells in ankylosing spondylitis. General study points: In ankylosing spondylitis blood, a motif of roughly eight highly homologous TCR beta variants appeared characteristic. Disease-associated clones were reportedly significantly overrepresented in matched ankylosing spondylitis synovial fluid.

This clonotype has a handful of counts. Its antigen is undetermined. V dropped 8 bases and J dropped 2; count of bases not matched to a gene: 10. The CDR3 contains 14 residues. Germline CDR1 reads DFQATT; CDR2 reads SNEGSKA (reference sequence). Using its own MiXCR run on the 5' RACE reads, TCRdb lists one record per CDR3 protein. This sample has approximately 150,000 distinct CDR3 sequences, with about a third found just once. Sequencing was performed on synovial fluid, either unsorted or a sorted T cell fraction (not recorded which). This TCR was sampled from a male donor with ankylosing spondylitis. This sequence joins TRBV20-1 and TRBJ2-3; the match to TRBD2 covers 7 bases. For the CDR3, the DNA is TGCAGTACGACGAAAGCGGGACCCACAGATACGCAGTATTTT. It is translated as CSTTKAGPTDTQYF.